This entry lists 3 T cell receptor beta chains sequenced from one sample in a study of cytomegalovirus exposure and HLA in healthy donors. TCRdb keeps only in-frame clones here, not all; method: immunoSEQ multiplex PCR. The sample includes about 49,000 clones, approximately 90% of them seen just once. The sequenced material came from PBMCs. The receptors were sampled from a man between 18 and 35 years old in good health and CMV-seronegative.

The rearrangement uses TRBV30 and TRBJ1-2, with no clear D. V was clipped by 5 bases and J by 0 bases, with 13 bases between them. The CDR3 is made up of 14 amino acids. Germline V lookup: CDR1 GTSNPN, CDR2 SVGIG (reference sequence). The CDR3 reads CAWAKTLANYGYTF. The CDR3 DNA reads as TGTGCCTGGGCCAAAACACTAGCTAACTATGGCTACACCTTC.

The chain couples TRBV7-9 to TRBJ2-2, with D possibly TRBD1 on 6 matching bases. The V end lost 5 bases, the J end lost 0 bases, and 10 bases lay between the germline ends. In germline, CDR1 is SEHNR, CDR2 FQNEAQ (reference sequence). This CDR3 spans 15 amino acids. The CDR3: CASSMGHSNTGELFF. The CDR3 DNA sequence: TGTGCCAGCAGCATGGGACACTCGAACACCGGGGAGCTGTTTTTT.

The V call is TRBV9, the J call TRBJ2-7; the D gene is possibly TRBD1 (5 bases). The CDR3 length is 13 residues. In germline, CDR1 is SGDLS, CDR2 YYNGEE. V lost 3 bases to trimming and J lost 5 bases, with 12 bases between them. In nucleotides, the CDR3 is TGTGCCAGCAGCGAGACCCAGGGCCACGAGCAGTACTTC. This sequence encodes CASSETQGHEQYF.